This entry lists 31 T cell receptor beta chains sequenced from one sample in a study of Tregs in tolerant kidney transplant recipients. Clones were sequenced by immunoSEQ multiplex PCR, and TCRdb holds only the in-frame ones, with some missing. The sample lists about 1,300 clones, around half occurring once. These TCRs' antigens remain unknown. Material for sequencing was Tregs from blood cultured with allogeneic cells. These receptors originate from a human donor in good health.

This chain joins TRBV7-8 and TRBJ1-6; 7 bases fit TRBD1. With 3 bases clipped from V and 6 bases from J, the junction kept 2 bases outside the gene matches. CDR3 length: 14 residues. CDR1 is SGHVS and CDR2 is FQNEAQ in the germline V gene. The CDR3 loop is CASSFGTVNSPLHF. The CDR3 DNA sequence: TGTGCCAGCAGCTTCGGGACAGTTAATTCACCCCTCCACTTT.

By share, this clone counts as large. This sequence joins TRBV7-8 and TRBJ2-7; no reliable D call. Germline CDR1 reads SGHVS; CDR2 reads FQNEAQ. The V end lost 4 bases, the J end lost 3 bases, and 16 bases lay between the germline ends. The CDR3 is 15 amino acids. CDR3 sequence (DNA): TGTGCCAGCAGCTCCGGGTCGATATTAAACTACGAGCAGTACTTC. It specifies CASSSGSILNYEQYF. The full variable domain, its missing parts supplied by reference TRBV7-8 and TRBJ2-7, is GAGVSQSPRYKVAKRGQDVALRCDPISGHVSLFWYQQALGQGPEFLTYFQNEAQLDKSGLPSDRFFAERPEGSVSTLKIQRTQQEDSAVYLCASSSGSILNYEQYFGPGTRLTVT.

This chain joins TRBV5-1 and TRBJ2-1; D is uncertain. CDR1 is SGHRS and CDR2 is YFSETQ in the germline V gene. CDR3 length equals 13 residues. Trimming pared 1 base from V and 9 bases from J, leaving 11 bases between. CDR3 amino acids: CASSLFRYREQFF. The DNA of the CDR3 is TGCGCCAGCAGCTTGTTTAGATACCGTGAGCAGTTCTTC.

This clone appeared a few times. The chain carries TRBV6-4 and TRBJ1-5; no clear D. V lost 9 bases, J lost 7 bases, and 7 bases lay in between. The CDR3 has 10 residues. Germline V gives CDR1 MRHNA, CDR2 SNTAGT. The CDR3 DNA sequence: TGTGCCAGTGAGCGACAGCCCCAGCATTTT. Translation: CASERQPQHF.

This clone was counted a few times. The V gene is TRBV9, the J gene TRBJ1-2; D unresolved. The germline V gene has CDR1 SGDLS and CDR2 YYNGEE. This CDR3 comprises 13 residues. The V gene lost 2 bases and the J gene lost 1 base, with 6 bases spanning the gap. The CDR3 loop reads CASSVEVNYGYTF. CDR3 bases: TGTGCCAGCAGCGTCGAAGTTAACTATGGCTACACCTTC.

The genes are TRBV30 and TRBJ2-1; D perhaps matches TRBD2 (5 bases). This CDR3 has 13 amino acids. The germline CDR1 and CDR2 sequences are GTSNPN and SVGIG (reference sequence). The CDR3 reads CAGSRGRPNEQFF. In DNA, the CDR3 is TGTGCGGGGAGCCGGGGAAGGCCCAATGAGCAGTTCTTC. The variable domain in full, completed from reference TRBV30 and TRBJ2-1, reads SQTIHQWPATLVQPVGSPLSLECTVEGTSNPNLYWYRQAAGRGLQLLFYSVGIGQISSEVPQNLSASRPQDRQFILSSKKLLLSDSGFYLCAGSRGRPNEQFFGPGTRLTVL.

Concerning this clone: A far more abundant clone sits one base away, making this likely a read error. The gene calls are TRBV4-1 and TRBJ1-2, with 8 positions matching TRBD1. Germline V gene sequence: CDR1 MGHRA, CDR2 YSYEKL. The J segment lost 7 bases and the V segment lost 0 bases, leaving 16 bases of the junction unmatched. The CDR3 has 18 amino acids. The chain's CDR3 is CASSQDLRLETGDFGYTF. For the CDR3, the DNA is TGCGCCAGCAGCCAAGATCTCCGGCTCGAGACAGGGGATTTTGGCTACACCTTC.

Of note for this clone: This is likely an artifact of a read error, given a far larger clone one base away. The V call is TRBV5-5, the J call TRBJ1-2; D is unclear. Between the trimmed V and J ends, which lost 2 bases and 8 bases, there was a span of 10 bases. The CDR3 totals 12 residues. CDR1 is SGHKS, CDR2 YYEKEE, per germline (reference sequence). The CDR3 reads CASSFPPRGYTF. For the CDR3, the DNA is TGTGCCAGCAGCTTCCCCCCGAGGGGCTACACCTTC.

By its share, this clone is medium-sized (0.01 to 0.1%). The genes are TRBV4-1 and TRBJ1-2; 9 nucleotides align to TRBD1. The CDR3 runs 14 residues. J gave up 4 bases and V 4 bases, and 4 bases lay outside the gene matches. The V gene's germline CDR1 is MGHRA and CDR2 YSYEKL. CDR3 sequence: CASSLGQGFYGYTF. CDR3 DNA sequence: TGCGCCAGCAGCCTCGGACAGGGGTTCTATGGCTACACCTTC.

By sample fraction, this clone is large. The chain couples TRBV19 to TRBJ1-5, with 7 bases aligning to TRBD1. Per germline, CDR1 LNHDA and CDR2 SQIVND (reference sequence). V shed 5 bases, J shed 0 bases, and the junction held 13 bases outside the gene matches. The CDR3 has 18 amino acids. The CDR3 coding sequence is TGTGCCAGTAGTGGGCCTTCAGGGGGAGCATATAGCAATCAGCCCCAGCATTTT. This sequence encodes CASSGPSGGAYSNQPQHF.

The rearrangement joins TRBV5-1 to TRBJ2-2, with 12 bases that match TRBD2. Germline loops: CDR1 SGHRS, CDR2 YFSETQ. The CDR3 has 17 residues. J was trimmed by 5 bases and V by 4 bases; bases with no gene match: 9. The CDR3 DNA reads TGCGCCAGCAGCCCCCTACCCGGACTAGCGGGAACCGGGGAGCTGTTTTTT. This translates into CASSPLPGLAGTGELFF.

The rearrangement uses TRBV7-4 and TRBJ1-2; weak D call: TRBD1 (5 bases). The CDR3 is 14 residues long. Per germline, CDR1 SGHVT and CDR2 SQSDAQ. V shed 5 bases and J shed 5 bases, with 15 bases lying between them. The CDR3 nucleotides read TGTGCCAGCAGCACCACCGGGGGTGGGTATGGCTACACCTTC. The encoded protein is CASSTTGGGYGYTF.

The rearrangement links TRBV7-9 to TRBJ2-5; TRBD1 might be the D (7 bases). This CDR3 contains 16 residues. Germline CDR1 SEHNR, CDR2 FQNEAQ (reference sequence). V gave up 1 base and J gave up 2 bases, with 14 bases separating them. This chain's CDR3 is CASSLGTGGGQETQYF. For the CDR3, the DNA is TGTGCCAGCAGCTTAGGGACAGGTGGGGGGCAAGAGACCCAGTACTTC.

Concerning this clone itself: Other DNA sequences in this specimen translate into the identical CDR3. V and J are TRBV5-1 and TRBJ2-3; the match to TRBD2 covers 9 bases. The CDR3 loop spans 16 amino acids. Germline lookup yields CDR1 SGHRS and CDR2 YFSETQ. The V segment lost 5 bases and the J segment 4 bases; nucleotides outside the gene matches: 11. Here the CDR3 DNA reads TGCGCCAGCAGGCGGCGGGGGGGAGGCTGGTCAGATACGCAGTATTTT. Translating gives CASRRRGGGWSDTQYF.

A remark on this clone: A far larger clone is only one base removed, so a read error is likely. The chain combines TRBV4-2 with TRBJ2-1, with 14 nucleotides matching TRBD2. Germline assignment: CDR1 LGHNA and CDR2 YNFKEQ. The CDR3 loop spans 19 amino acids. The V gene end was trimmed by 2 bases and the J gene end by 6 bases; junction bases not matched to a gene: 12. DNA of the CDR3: TGTGCCAGCAGCCAAACCAGACTAGCGGGGGGGCCTTCTCGCAATGAGCAGTTCTTC. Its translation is CASSQTRLAGGPSRNEQFF.

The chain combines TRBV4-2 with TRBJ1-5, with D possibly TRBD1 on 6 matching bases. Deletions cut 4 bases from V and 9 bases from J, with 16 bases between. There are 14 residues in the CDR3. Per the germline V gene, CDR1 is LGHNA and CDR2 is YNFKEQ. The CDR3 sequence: CASSPSGARGPQHF. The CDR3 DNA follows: TGTGCCAGCAGCCCATCAGGGGCCCGAGGGCCCCAGCATTTT.

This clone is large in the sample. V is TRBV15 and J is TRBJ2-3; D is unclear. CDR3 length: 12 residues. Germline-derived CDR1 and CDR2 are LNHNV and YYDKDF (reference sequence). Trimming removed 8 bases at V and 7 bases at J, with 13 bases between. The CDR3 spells CATPGAPNTQYF. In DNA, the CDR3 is TGTGCCACCCCAGGCGCACCAAATACGCAGTATTTT. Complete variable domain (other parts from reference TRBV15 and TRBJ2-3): DAMVIQNPRYQVTQFGKPVTLSCSQTLNHNVMYWYQQKSSQAPKLLFHYYDKDFNNEADTPDNFQSRRPNTSFCFLDIRSPGLGDTAMYLCATPGAPNTQYFGPGTRLTVL.

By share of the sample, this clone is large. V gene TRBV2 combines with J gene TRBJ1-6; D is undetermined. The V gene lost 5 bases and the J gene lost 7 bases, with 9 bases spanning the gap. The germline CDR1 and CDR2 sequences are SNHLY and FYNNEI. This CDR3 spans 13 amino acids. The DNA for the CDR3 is TGTGCCAGCAGTCTTAGACCCAATTCACCCCTCCACTTT. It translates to CASSLRPNSPLHF.

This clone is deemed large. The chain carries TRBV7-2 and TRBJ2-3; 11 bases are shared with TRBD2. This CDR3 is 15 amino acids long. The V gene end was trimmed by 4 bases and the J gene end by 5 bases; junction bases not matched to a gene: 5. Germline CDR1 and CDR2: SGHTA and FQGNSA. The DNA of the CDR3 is TGTGCCAGCAGCTGGACTAGCGGGTCAGGAGATACGCAGTATTTT. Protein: CASSWTSGSGDTQYF.

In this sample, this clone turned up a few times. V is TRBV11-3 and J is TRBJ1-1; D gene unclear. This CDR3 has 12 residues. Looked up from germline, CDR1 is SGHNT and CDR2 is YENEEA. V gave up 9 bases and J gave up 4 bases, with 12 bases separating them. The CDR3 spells CARGLLATEAFF. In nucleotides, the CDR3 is TGTGCCAGGGGGTTGTTGGCCACTGAAGCTTTCTTT.

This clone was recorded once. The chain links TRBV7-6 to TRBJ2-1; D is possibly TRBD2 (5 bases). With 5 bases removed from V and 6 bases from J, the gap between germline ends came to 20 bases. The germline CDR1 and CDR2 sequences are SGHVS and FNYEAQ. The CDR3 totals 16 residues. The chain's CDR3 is CASSPPQAGPFNEQFF. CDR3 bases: TGTGCCAGCAGCCCCCCTCAGGCGGGCCCCTTCAATGAGCAGTTCTTC.

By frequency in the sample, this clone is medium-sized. CDR3 in DNA: TGCGCCAGCTCCCAAACGGGGAATGAGCAGTTCTTC. It translates to CASSQTGNEQFF. The J gene is TRBJ2-1, the V gene TRBV10-2; possibly TRBD2 for D (5 bases). Germline CDR1 reads WSHSY; CDR2 reads SAAADI. The CDR3 totals 12 residues. The V gene lost 8 bases and the J gene lost 7 bases, with 12 bases spanning the gap.

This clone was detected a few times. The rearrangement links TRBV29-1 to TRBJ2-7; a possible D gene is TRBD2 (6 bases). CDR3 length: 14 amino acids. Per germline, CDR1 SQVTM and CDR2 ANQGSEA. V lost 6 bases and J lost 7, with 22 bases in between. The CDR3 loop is CSVRHRRDSREQYF. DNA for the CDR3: TGCAGCGTCAGACATCGGAGGGACTCTCGGGAGCAGTACTTC.

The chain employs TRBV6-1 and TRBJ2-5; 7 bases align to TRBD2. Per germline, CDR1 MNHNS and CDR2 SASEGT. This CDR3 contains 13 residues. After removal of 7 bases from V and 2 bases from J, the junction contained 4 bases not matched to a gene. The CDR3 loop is CASNRGGQETQYF. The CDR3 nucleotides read TGTGCCAGCAATCGCGGGGGACAAGAGACCCAGTACTTC.

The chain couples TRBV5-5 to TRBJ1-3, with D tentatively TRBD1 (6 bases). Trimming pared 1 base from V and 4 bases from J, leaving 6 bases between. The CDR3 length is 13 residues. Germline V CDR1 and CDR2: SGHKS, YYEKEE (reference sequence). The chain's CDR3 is CASSLTGGNTIYF. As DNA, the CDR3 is TGTGCCAGCAGCTTGACAGGGGGAAACACCATATATTTT.

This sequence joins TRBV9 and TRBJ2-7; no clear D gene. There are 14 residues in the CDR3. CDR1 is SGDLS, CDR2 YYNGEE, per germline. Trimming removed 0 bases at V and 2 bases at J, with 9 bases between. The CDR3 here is CASSVGPGPYEQYF. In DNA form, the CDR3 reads TGTGCCAGCAGCGTAGGGCCGGGCCCCTACGAGCAGTACTTC. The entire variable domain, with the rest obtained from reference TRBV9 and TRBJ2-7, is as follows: DSGVTQTPKHLITATGQRVTLRCSPRSGDLSVYWYQQSLDQGLQFLIQYYNGEERAKGNILERFSAQQFPDLHSELNLSSLELGDSALYFCASSVGPGPYEQYFGPGTRLTVT.

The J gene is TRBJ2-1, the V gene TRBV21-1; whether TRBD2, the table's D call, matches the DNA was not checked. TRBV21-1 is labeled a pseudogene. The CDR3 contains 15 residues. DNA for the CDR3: TGTGCCAGCAGCAAAGTTCGGGGAAATAGGAATGAGCAGTTCTTC. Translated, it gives CASSKVRGNRNEQFF.

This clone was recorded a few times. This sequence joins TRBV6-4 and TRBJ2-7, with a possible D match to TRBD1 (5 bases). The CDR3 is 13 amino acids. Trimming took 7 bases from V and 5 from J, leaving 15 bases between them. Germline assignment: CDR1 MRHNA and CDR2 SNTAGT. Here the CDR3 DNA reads TGTGCCAGCAAGAAAGACAGTTTAAACGAGCAGTACTTC. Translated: CASKKDSLNEQYF.

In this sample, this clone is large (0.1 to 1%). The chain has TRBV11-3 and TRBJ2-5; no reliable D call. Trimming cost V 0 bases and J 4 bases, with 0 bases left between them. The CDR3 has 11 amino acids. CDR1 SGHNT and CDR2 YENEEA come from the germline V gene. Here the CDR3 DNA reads TGTGCCAGCAGCTTAGAAGAGACCCAGTACTTC. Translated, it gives CASSLEETQYF.

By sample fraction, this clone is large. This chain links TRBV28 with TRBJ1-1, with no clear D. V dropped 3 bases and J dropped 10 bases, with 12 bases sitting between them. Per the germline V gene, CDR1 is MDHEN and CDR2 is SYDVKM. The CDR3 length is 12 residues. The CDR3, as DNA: TGTGCCAGCAGTTTGGGTGGCAGCTCAGCTTTCTTT. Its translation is CASSLGGSSAFF. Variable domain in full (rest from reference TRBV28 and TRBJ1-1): DVKVTQSSRYLVKRTGEKVFLECVQDMDHENMFWYRQDPGLGLRLIYFSYDVKMKEKGDIPEGYSVSREKKERFSLILESASTNQTSMYLCASSLGGSSAFFGQGTRLTVV.

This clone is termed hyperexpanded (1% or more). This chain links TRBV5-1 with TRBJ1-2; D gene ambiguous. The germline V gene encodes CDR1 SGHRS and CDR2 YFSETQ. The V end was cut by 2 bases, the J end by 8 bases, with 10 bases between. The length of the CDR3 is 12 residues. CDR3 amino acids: CASSFPPRGYTF. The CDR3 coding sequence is TGCGCCAGCAGCTTCCCCCCGAGGGGCTACACCTTC.